Reported below is one T cell receptor beta chain. The target antigen is unknown. The sample originates from a study of graft-versus-host responses after intestinal transplantation. For the study at large: Anti-thymocyte globulin induction was given to all recipients, followed by tacrolimus and steroids for about 3 years. Notes on the study in general: The study associated peak circulating GvH clone levels with early post-transplant HvG declines. Recipient marrow contained GvH clones, some of which appeared first in ileum or blood.

This CDR3 has 17 amino acids. Germline V lookup: CDR1 SGHAT, CDR2 FQNNGV. With V trimmed by 3 bases and J by 2 bases, 11 bases remained unmatched. The table came from immunoSEQ multiplex PCR; TCRdb's copy has only in-frame clones and leaves some out. In the table there are nearly 90,000 clones, around 83% of which are singletons. V usage is TRBV11-2 and J usage is TRBJ2-3; 7 bases are a match to TRBD2. The sequencing here drew on unstimulated CD8+ T cells sorted from spleen or lymph node cells, taken before intestinal transplant. The receptor was isolated from a human donor who received an intestinal transplant. The CDR3 bases are TGTGCCAGCAGCTTCGACGGCGAACTAGCGAACACAGATACGCAGTATTTT. It specifies CASSFDGELANTDTQYF.